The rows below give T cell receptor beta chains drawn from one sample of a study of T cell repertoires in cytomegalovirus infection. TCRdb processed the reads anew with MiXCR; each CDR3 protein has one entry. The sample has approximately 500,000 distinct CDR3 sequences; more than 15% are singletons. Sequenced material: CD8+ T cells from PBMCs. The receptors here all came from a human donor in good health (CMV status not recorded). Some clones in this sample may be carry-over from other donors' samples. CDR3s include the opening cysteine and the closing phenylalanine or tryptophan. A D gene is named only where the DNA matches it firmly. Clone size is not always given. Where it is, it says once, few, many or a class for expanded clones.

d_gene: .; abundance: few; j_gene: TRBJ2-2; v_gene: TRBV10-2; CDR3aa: CASSAPRVNTGELFF; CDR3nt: TGCGCCAGCAGTGCCCCCAGGGTGAACACCGGGGAGCTGTTTTTT
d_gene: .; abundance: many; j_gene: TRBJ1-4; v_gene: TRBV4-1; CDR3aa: CASSFDPGTNEKLFF; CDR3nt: TGCGCCAGCAGCTTTGATCCAGGAACTAATGAAAAACTGTTTTTT
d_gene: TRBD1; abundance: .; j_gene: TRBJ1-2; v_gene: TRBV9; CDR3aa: CASRARGGGSYGYTF; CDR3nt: TGTGCCAGCAGGGCAAGGGGAGGGGGCTCCTATGGCTACACCTTC
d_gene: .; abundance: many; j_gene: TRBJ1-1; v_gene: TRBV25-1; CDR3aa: CASSDASEAFF; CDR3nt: TGTGCCAGCAGTGATGCCTCTGAAGCTTTCTTT
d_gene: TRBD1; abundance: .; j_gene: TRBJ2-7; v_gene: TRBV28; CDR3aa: CASSPTGSSEQYF; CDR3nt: TGTGCCAGCAGCCCGACAGGGTCTAGCGAGCAGTACTTC
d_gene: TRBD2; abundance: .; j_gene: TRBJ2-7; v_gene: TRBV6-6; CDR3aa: CASSLLAGDIYEQYF; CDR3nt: TGTGCCAGCAGTCTACTAGCGGGAGATATCTACGAGCAGTACTTC
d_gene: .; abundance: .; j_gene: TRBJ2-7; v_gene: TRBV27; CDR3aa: CASSLSPGRALYEQYF; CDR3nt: TGTGCCAGCAGTTTATCGCCCGGGCGGGCTTTATATGAGCAGTACTTC
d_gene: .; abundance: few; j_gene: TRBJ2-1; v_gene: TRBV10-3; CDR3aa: CAITSDSSYNEQFF; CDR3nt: TGTGCCATCACATCGGACAGCTCCTACAATGAGCAGTTCTTC
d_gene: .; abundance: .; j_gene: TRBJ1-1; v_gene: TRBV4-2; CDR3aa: CASSQEQSVMNTEALF; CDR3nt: TGTGCCAGCAGCCAAGAGCAATCGGTAATGAACACTGAAGCTTTATTT
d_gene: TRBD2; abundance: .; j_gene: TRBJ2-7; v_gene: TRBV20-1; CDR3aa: CSASAEMVGLAPYEQYF; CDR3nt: TGCAGTGCTAGTGCCGAGATGGTAGGACTAGCCCCCTACGAGCAGTACTTC
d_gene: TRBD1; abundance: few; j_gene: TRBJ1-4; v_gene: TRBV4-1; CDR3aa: CASSQDSWDSFNEKLFF; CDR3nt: TGCGCCAGCAGCCAAGATAGCTGGGACAGCTTTAATGAAAAACTGTTTTTT
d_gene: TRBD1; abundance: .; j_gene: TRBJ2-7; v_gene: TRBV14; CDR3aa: CASSQFPGQGAYEQYF; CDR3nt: TGTGCCAGCAGCCAGTTCCCGGGACAGGGGGCCTACGAGCAGTACTTC
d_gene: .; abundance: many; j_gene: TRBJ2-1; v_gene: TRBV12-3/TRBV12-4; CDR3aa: CASSFVSSPPHNEQFF; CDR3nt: TGTGCCAGCAGTTTTGTGAGTTCCCCGCCCCACAATGAGCAGTTCTTC
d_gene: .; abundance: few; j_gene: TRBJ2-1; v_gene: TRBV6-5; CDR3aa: CASSYSGPLNEQFF; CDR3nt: TGTGCCAGCAGTTACTCGGGTCCTCTCAATGAGCAGTTCTTC
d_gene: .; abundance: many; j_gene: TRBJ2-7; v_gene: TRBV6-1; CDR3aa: CASSEGGGSSYEQYF; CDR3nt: TGTGCCAGCAGTGAAGGCGGAGGGAGCTCCTACGAGCAGTACTTC
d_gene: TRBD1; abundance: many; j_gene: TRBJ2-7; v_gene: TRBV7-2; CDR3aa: CASSWDSLSYEQYF; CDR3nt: TGTGCCAGCAGCTGGGACAGCCTATCCTACGAGCAGTACTTC
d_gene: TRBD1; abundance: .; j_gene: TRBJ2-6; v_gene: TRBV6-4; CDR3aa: CAGTGQKNLQRSGANVLTF; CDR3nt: TGTGCCGGAACGGGACAGAAAAACTTACAGCGCTCTGGGGCCAACGTCCTGACTTTC
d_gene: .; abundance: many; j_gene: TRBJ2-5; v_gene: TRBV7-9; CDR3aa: CASSLVVAGETQYF; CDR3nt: TGTGCCAGCAGCTTAGTGGTAGCTGGAGAGACCCAGTACTTC
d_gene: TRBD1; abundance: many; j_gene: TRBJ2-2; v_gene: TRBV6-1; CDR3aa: CASSETGTGELFF; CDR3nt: TGTGCCAGCAGTGAGACAGGGACCGGGGAGCTGTTTTTT
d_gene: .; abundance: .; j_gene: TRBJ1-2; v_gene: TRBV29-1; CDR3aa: CSVATGDGYTF; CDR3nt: TGCAGCGTTGCCACGGGCGATGGCTACACCTTC
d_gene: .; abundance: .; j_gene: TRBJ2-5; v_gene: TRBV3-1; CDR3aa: CASSPTGMGETQYF; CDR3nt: TGTGCCAGCAGCCCCACAGGGATGGGAGAGACCCAGTACTTC
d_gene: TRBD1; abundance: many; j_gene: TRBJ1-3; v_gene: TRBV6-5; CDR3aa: CASSYGQGPSGNTIYF; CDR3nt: TGTGCCAGCAGTTACGGACAGGGACCATCTGGAAACACCATATATTTT
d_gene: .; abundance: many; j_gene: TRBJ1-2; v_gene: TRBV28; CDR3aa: CASSLIRGAYGYTF; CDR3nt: TGTGCCAGCAGTTTAATCAGGGGCGCCTATGGCTACACCTTC
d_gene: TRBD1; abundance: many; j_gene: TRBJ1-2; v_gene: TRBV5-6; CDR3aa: CASSLSPGTGVDGYTF; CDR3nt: TGTGCCAGCAGCTTGTCTCCCGGGACAGGGGTTGATGGCTACACCTTC